These 32 T cell receptor beta chains were all obtained from the same sample, sequenced in a study of blood T cells in healthy people across ages. The use of a sample-barcoded 5' primer and a J-beta primer mix characterized a second PCR of about 6 to 12 cycles. MiXCR, applied by TCRdb to the 5' RACE reads, yields one record per CDR3 protein. The table records some 1.5 million distinct CDR3 sequences, 25% to 30% of them present only once. The specimen was blood. All receptors derive from a woman in her thirties in good health.

As regards this clonotype: One junction end does not reproduce the germline sequence, and a read error may be involved. This chain joins TRBV9 and TRBJ2-7; TRBD2 might be the D (5 bases). Germline-derived CDR1 and CDR2 are SGDLS and YYNGEE. CDR3 length: 13 amino acids. CDR3 DNA sequence: TGTGCCGGCAGCGCCTCCCCTAGCCGCGAGCAGTACTTC. Translated, it gives CAGSASPSREQYF.

This clonotype came up many times. The chain recombines TRBV6-1 with TRBJ1-5; D is undetermined. This CDR3 comprises 13 residues. CDR1 and CDR2 (germline): MNHNS, SASEGT. Trimming took off 5 bases at V and 0 bases at J, with 5 bases between the two ends. The CDR3 coding sequence is TGTGCCAGCAGTCCGTATAGCAATCAGCCCCAGCATTTT. It encodes CASSPYSNQPQHF.

This chain joins TRBV20-1 and TRBJ1-2, with 7 positions matching TRBD1. J gave up 8 bases and V 3 bases, and 12 bases lay outside the gene matches. Germline lookup yields CDR1 DFQATT and CDR2 SNEGSKA (reference sequence). The CDR3 has 14 amino acids. This CDR3 reads CSARSTGIGRGYTF. CDR3 DNA: TGCAGTGCTAGGTCGACAGGGATTGGGAGGGGCTACACCTTC.

The gene calls are TRBV20-1 and TRBJ2-5; D is possibly TRBD2 (6 bases). This CDR3 has 12 amino acids. Trimming left V 6 bases short and J 4 bases short, with 12 bases between. Germline CDR1 is DFQATT and CDR2 is SNEGSKA (reference sequence). For the CDR3, the DNA is TGCAGTGCCCAGAAGGAGGGAGAGACCCAGTACTTC. It codes for CSAQKEGETQYF.

This clonotype appeared many times. This sequence joins TRBV29-1 and TRBJ2-3; 7 bases map to TRBD2. With V trimmed by 6 bases and J by 8 bases, 14 bases remained unmatched. Germline V gene data show CDR1 as SQVTM and CDR2 as ANQGSEA. The CDR3 has 14 residues. The CDR3, as DNA: TGCAGCGTCTTAGGGGTGCTAGCGGAGCTTACGCAGTATTTT. This gives the protein CSVLGVLAELTQYF.

The table lists this clonotype with a few counts. V usage is TRBV6-5 and J usage is TRBJ1-1; no clear D gene. The V end was cut by 3 bases, the J end by 7 bases, with 15 bases between. Germline V CDR1 and CDR2: MNHEY, SVGAGI. The CDR3 is 14 residues long. Written as DNA, the CDR3 is TGTGCCAGCAGTTATGTTGACGGCGGCGATGAAGCTTTCTTT. As protein: CASSYVDGGDEAFF.

A few counts support this clonotype. This sequence joins TRBV28 and TRBJ2-1; D remains ambiguous. The germline V gene encodes CDR1 MDHEN and CDR2 SYDVKM. This CDR3 region has 16 residues. V shed 3 bases and J shed 7 bases, with 19 bases lying between them. The CDR3 loop is CASSFSDGNSRNEQFF. The CDR3 DNA sequence: TGTGCCAGCAGTTTTTCCGATGGGAATAGTAGAAATGAGCAGTTCTTC.

The V call is TRBV20-1, the J call TRBJ1-1; D remains ambiguous. V lost 2 bases and J 5 bases, leaving 6 bases between the germline ends. The CDR3 covers 11 residues. Germline V gene lookup returns CDR1 DFQATT and CDR2 SNEGSKA (reference sequence). The CDR3 coding sequence is TGCAGTGCTAGATCCGAGACTGAAGCTTTCTTT. Amino acid sequence: CSARSETEAFF.

This clonotype came up a few times. A much larger clone lies one base from this, so it may be a read error. This chain links TRBV29-1 with TRBJ2-7; D is undetermined. Per germline, CDR1 SQVTM and CDR2 ANQGSEA. The V and J ends lost 5 bases and 5 bases respectively, with 10 bases between them. The CDR3 spans 11 residues. The CDR3 reads CSVMETHEQYF. The DNA for the CDR3 is TGCAGCGTTATGGAGACCCACGAGCAGTACTTC.

This clonotype was counted once. The V and J genes are TRBV12-3 or TRBV12-4 and TRBJ2-4; D is perhaps TRBD1 (6 bases). V was cut by 5 bases and J by 13 bases, with 21 bases left in between. The CDR3 runs 14 residues. The CDR3 reads CASSPQNRENEQYF. In DNA form, the CDR3 reads TGTGCCAGCAGTCCCCAGAACAGGGAGAATGAGCAGTACTTC.

The chain recombines TRBV6-5 with TRBJ1-2; D unresolved. CDR1 and CDR2 from the germline V gene are MNHEY and SVGAGI. V lost 4 bases and J 5 bases, leaving 17 bases between the germline ends. This CDR3 region has 15 residues. Here the CDR3 reads CASSSGPQAGYGYTF. In DNA, the CDR3 is TGTGCCAGCAGTTCCGGACCTCAGGCGGGGTATGGCTACACCTTC.

This sequence joins TRBV29-1 and TRBJ2-5, with D possibly matching TRBD1 (5 bases). This CDR3 region has 14 residues. Germline CDR1 reads SQVTM; CDR2 reads ANQGSEA. Trimming removed 0 bases at V and 5 bases at J, with 13 bases between. The CDR3 loop is CSVEDRGSGETQYF. As DNA, the CDR3 is TGCAGCGTTGAAGATCGCGGATCAGGGGAGACCCAGTACTTC.

This chain connects TRBV24-1 to TRBJ1-5; a possible D gene is TRBD1 (5 bases). The CDR3 covers 15 residues. The ends were cut back, 2 bases at V and 3 bases at J, with 10 bases in the middle. Germline V CDR1 and CDR2: KGHDR, SFDVKD. CDR3 coding DNA: TGTGCCACCAGTGATTCGAAACAGGTCAATCAGCCCCAGCATTTT. Encoded protein: CATSDSKQVNQPQHF.

V is TRBV27 and J is TRBJ1-4, with D tentatively TRBD1 (6 bases). Germline CDR1 reads MNHEY; CDR2 reads SMNVEV (reference sequence). This CDR3 is built from 14 residues. The germline V and J ends were trimmed by 6 bases and 7 bases, with 15 bases remaining between them. CDR3 nucleotides: TGTGCCAGCAGCTCTACAGGGAATGGTGAAAAACTGTTTTTT. This gives the protein CASSSTGNGEKLFF.

This clonotype has only a few counts. The chain carries TRBV4-1 and TRBJ2-7; a possible D gene is TRBD2 (5 bases). V was cut by 3 bases and J by 6 bases, with 15 bases left in between. Germline loops: CDR1 MGHRA, CDR2 YSYEKL. There are 14 residues in the CDR3. The CDR3 nucleotides are TGCGCCAGCAGCCATCTCGGGAAGGCCCTCGAGCAGTACTTC. Translation gives CASSHLGKALEQYF.

This clonotype was counted many times. V gene TRBV28 combines with J gene TRBJ2-7; D assignment may be TRBD1 or TRBD2 (5 bases each). The germline V gene encodes CDR1 MDHEN and CDR2 SYDVKM. The CDR3 covers 13 residues. With 6 bases removed from V and 5 bases from J, the gap between germline ends came to 14 bases. The CDR3 nucleotides read TGTGCCAGCAGGACCGGGACGTCCGACGAGCAGTACTTC. Encoded protein: CASRTGTSDEQYF.

As to this clonotype: A much larger clonotype is one base distant, so this may be a read error. The chain carries TRBV29-1 and TRBJ2-1, with 15 bases aligning to TRBD2. Looked up from germline, CDR1 is SQVTM and CDR2 is ANQGSEA. V shed 7 bases and J 9 bases; nucleotides not matched to a gene: 10. The CDR3 spans 15 residues. The CDR3 coding sequence is TGCAGCGCCGCTGGGACTAGCGGGGGGCTGGGTGAGCAGTTCTTC. It translates to CSAAGTSGGLGEQFF.

The chain is built from TRBV7-2 and TRBJ1-1; a weak D match, TRBD1 (6 bases). V lost 5 bases and J lost 5, with 15 bases in between. CDR1 and CDR2 from the germline V gene are SGHTA and FQGNSA. This CDR3 is built from 14 residues. This CDR3 reads CASSVPRGQTEAFF. The CDR3 DNA reads as TGTGCCAGCAGCGTCCCCCGGGGGCAGACTGAAGCTTTCTTT. The variable domain in full, completed from reference TRBV7-2 and TRBJ1-1, reads GAGVSQSPSNKVTEKGKDVELRCDPISGHTALYWYRQSLGQGLEFLIYFQGNSAPDKSGLPSDRFSAERTGGSVSTLTIQRTQQEDSAVYLCASSVPRGQTEAFFGQGTRLTVV.

The chain uses TRBV10-3 and TRBJ1-6, with D possibly being TRBD1 (6 bases). Germline V gene lookup returns CDR1 ENHRY and CDR2 SYGVKD. V was shortened by 5 bases and J by 11 bases, with 22 bases between the two germline ends. This CDR3 spans 16 amino acids. As DNA, the CDR3 is TGTGCCATCAGTCTTACCCCGGGGGGGCGCGCGGCACCCCTCCACTTT. Translation gives CAISLTPGGRAAPLHF.

In its sample, this clonotype was seen many times. The V and J genes are TRBV18 and TRBJ2-7; D ambiguous. The CDR3 has 13 residues. V gave up 7 bases and J gave up 6 bases, with 16 bases separating them. Germline V gene sequence: CDR1 KGHSH, CDR2 LQKENI. In nucleotides, the CDR3 is TGTGCCAGCTATCAGAGTTGGGGTACCGAGCAGTACTTC. It specifies CASYQSWGTEQYF. The whole variable domain, filled in from reference TRBV18 and TRBJ2-7, reads NAGVMQNPRHLVRRRGQEARLRCSPMKGHSHVYWYRQLPEEGLKFMVYLQKENIIDESGMPKERFSAEFPKEGPSILRIQQVVRGDSAAYFCASYQSWGTEQYFGPGTRLTVT.

The gene calls are TRBV5-6 and TRBJ2-6; D is uncertain. The CDR3 runs 15 residues. The V end was cut by 1 base, the J end by 4 bases, with 9 bases between. Germline V gives CDR1 SGHDT, CDR2 YYEEEE. CDR3 amino acids: CASSLWQSGANVLTF. The CDR3 bases are TGTGCCAGCAGCTTGTGGCAGTCCGGGGCCAACGTCCTGACTTTC.

This clonotype has just a few counts. The CDR3 here is CSARLSAAQETQYF. DNA for the CDR3: TGCAGTGCTAGACTTTCAGCGGCCCAAGAGACCCAGTACTTC. The chain uses TRBV20-1 and TRBJ2-5; D is perhaps TRBD2 (5 bases). Trimming pared 2 bases from V and 1 base from J, leaving 11 bases between. This CDR3 spans 14 amino acids. From germline, CDR1 is DFQATT and CDR2 SNEGSKA (reference sequence).

The chain couples TRBV6-1 to TRBJ2-7; 7 bases agree with TRBD1. Germline CDR1 and CDR2: MNHNS and SASEGT. The CDR3 totals 14 residues. Losses at the gene ends were 5 bases for V and 6 bases for J; bases not matched to a gene: 10. CDR3: CASSPRGQACEQYF. CDR3 bases: TGTGCCAGCAGTCCCCGAGGACAGGCCTGCGAGCAGTACTTC.

CDR3 in amino acids: CASSVVGAEYGYTF. DNA for the CDR3: TGTGCCAGCAGCGTAGTAGGGGCGGAGTATGGCTACACCTTC. This chain joins TRBV9 and TRBJ1-2; D perhaps matches TRBD1 (5 bases). Germline CDR1 and CDR2: SGDLS and YYNGEE. This CDR3 is 14 amino acids long. The ends were cut back, 0 bases at V and 5 bases at J, with 11 bases in the middle.

This clonotype was counted only a few times. The J gene is TRBJ1-1, the V gene TRBV6-5; TRBD1 aligns across 10 bases. This CDR3 region has 15 residues. V lost 5 bases, J lost 4 bases, and 7 bases stayed unmatched. The V gene's germline CDR1 is MNHEY and CDR2 SVGAGI. The CDR3 loop is CASSLDRGWSTEAFF. CDR3 in DNA: TGTGCCAGCAGTCTGGACAGGGGGTGGAGCACTGAAGCTTTCTTT.

This clonotype was found once. V usage is TRBV24-1 and J usage is TRBJ2-3; either TRBD1 or TRBD2 may fit D (5 bases each). Germline CDR1 reads KGHDR; CDR2 reads SFDVKD. The CDR3 totals 16 residues. V lost 4 bases and J 1 base, leaving 14 bases between the germline ends. The CDR3 coding sequence is TGTGCCACCAGTGACCCACCGAGGGGCGGCACAGATACGCAGTATTTT. This sequence encodes CATSDPPRGGTDTQYF.

This chain links TRBV4-2 with TRBJ2-5; D is unclear. This CDR3 region has 14 residues. CDR1 is LGHNA, CDR2 YNFKEQ, per germline. V was trimmed by 0 bases and J by 4 bases, leaving 9 bases between them. The CDR3 region is CASSQDSEAETQYF. As DNA, the CDR3 is TGTGCCAGCAGCCAAGATTCAGAAGCAGAGACCCAGTACTTC.

Worth noting for this clonotype: One end of the junction varies from germline; a read error may be responsible. The chain combines TRBV5-6 with TRBJ2-1; TRBD1 matches at 7 bases. Germline V gene data show CDR1 as SGHDT and CDR2 as YYEEEE. The CDR3 sequence is 17 residues long. The CDR3 DNA sequence: TGTGCCAGCAGCTTGGACCCGACAGGGACATCCTCCAATGAGCAGTTCTTC. Its protein is CASSLDPTGTSSNEQFF.

The table lists this clonotype with a few counts. This rearrangement joins TRBV3-1 to TRBJ2-7; the D gene could be TRBD1 or TRBD2 (5 bases each). The CDR3 covers 14 residues. In germline, CDR1 is LGHDT, CDR2 YNNKEL (reference sequence). V was shortened by 4 bases and J by 5 bases, with 15 bases between the two germline ends. CDR3 region: CASSPRDHNNEQYF. DNA for the CDR3: TGTGCCAGCAGCCCCCGGGACCATAACAACGAGCAGTACTTC.

This rearrangement joins TRBV7-6 to TRBJ1-5, with D perhaps matching TRBD1 (5 bases). Trimming cost V 2 bases and J 7 bases, with 18 bases left between them. The germline gives CDR1 SGHVS, CDR2 FNYEAQ. The CDR3 runs 16 residues. For the CDR3, the DNA is TGTGCCAGCAGCTTATATCCCAGTGGACAAGGGCAGCCCCAGCATTTT. Residues: CASSLYPSGQGQPQHF.

Note on this clonotype: The germline gene is not matched at one end of the junction; a read error may be the cause. The V gene is TRBV12-3 or TRBV12-4, the J gene TRBJ1-1; D is possibly TRBD1 (5 bases). This CDR3 is built from 14 residues. CDR3 nucleotides: TGTGCCGGCAGTTTCGGGGGAACGGACACTGAAGCTTTCTTT. It translates to CAGSFGGTDTEAFF.

In its sample, this clonotype was seen many times. The V call is TRBV11-2, the J call TRBJ2-7, with D perhaps TRBD1 (6 bases). CDR1 is SGHAT and CDR2 is FQNNGV in the germline V gene. The CDR3 spans 15 residues. V shed 5 bases and J shed 1 base, with 15 bases lying between them. CDR3 region: CASSRGRDISYEQYF. The CDR3 region has the DNA TGTGCCAGCAGCCGTGGACGGGACATATCCTACGAGCAGTACTTC.